This T cell receptor beta chain was captured in a study of Ad26.COV2.S vaccination and SARS-CoV-2 variants (dated by TCRdb to the early 2020s). Broadly, across the study: Donors in the vaccine arm were drawn from COV1001, a multicentre, randomized, double-blind, placebo-controlled phase I-IIa trial testing Ad26.COV2.S in healthy adults. A total of 32 samples were included in the TCR-sequenced set, comprising 19 Ad26.COV2.S vaccine recipients, 5 placebo recipients and 8 SARS-CoV-2 convalescent individuals. TCRbeta repertoire sequencing served as the tool for gauging how specific and how broad the SARS-CoV-2-reactive T cell receptors were following Ad26.COV2.S vaccination. Dosing of Ad26.COV2.S was intramuscular, at either 5x10^10 or 1x10^11 viral particles, delivered as one shot or as two shots spaced 56 days apart. Investigators remained blinded to trial group allocation during experiments and outcome assessment. Participants in the trial were split at random into five groups of five each, receiving low-dose or high-dose Ad26.COV2.S once or twice, or else placebo on both occasions. Points the paper makes about the study in general: Vaccine and placebo recipients had similar non-spike TCR breadth, a finding consistent with the vaccine containing only spike. The study lacked the statistical power to compare responses across vaccine doses or regimens. Spike-specific TCR breadth was higher in Ad26.COV2.S recipients than in placebo recipients (P = 0.0014). After vaccination, spike-specific CD8+ and CD4+ T cell responses were reported to show substantial breadth. The authors noted that the TCR breadth and depth analyses may have underestimated total T cell responses.

The immunoSEQ Assay was used to sequence TCRbeta CDR3 regions. After extraction, genomic DNA underwent amplification by bias-controlled multiplex PCR, followed by high-throughput sequencing. The original methods were these. To quantify the absolute abundance of each unique TCRbeta CDR3 region, sequences were collapsed and filtered. T cell fraction was estimated by normalizing TCRbeta template counts to usable DNA, with usable DNA measured through amplification of reference genes found in all nucleated cells. Repertoire TCRs were annotated as SARS-CoV-2-specific when V gene, CDR3 amino acid sequence and J gene were exactly matched to a known reactive TCR set. The reference SARS-CoV-2 TCR set was derived from MIRA and filtered for enrichment in COVID-19-positive ImmuneCODE repertoires, a step that removed public or cross-reactive TCRs. Using the MIRA antigens, annotated TCRs were further analysed by specific ORF or by position within an ORF. Breadth was defined as annotated unique rearrangements over total unique productive rearrangements; depth was the summed frequency of those rearrangements. Two-sided Wilcoxon rank-sum tests were used to compare TCR breadth between groups. TCRdb's version of the immuneACCESS table is confined to in-frame rearrangements and falls short of the full clone set. An unresolved V gene accounts for under half of the shortfall where checked; the remainder is of unknown origin. The DNA gave D and trimming, while V, J and clone size come from that table. In all, the sample holds roughly 680,000 clones, and approximately 88% of those were seen once. The top ten constitute around 1.5% of the sample.

Trimming takes 9 bases from V and 0 bases from J, and the germline ends sit 15 bases apart. Sequences MGHRA (CDR1) and YSYEKL (CDR2) are obtained from the germline V gene. The CDR3 measures 15 amino acids from cysteine to phenylalanine. The kept DNA is CDR3 alone, 45 bases in frame from the first base. The treatment or condition label, as the study defines it: 15 to 20 received Ad26.COV2.S at low or high dose, single or two shots; several received placebo; per-sample allocation not given. Repertoires of vaccine and placebo recipients were sequenced from samples collected on day 63 after the first injection. Between 29 July and 7 August 2020, Cohort 1b enrolled 25 adults aged 18-55 years at one site in Boston, USA. Ad26.COV2.S was a replication-incompetent adenovirus type 26 vector that expressed a prefusion-stabilized SARS-CoV-2 spike protein derived from the original Wuhan strain. Notes on this clone: This receptor's antigen is unknown. No much larger clone exists at a distance of one base, and base qualities are not known.

The V gene is TRBV4-1 and the J gene is TRBJ2-1, and TRBD1 may be the D gene, going by 6 matching bases. Source: peripheral blood, taken in a trial of Ad26.COV2.S vaccine versus placebo. The TCR originated in a person aged 18-60 years who received the Ad26.COV2.S COVID-19 vaccine or a placebo. The CDR3 sequence is CASTPQDSSYNEQFF. The nucleotides are TGCGCCAGTACTCCACAGGACAGCTCCTACAATGAGCAGTTCTTC.